Listed here are 8 T cell receptor beta chains from one sample, sequenced in a study of T cell responses to AZD1222 COVID-19 vaccine. Assay used: immunoSEQ multiplex PCR; TCRdb lists only in-frame clones, some missing. The sample gives 120,000 to 150,000 clones, 85% to 95% of which show up once; 1.9% is in the top ten. Source: peripheral blood, taken on day 0 of AZD1222 vaccination. These TCRs come from an adult in good health.

The chain has TRBV6-5 and TRBJ2-1; 11 bases agree with TRBD2. The germline gives CDR1 MNHEY, CDR2 SVGAGI. V shed 7 bases, J shed 3 bases, and the junction held 5 bases outside the gene matches. This CDR3 comprises 15 residues. As DNA, the CDR3 is TGTGCCAGCATCCCGGGACTAGCGGTCTACAATGAGCAGTTCTTC. Translation gives CASIPGLAVYNEQFF.

The chain couples TRBV6-1 to TRBJ2-7; 10 bases agree with TRBD2. Looked up from germline, CDR1 is MNHNS and CDR2 is SASEGT. With V trimmed by 5 bases and J by 3 bases, 1 base remained unmatched. The CDR3 has 13 amino acids. In DNA form, the CDR3 reads TGTGCCAGCAGTTTAGCGGGGGGCTACGAGCAGTACTTC. It encodes CASSLAGGYEQYF.

The J gene is TRBJ2-2, the V gene TRBV3-1 (or the pseudogene TRBV3-2), with 8 bases fitting TRBD2. Looked up from germline, CDR1 is LGHDT and CDR2 is YNNKEL (reference sequence). V gave up 5 bases and J gave up 4 bases; unmatched junction bases: 12. The CDR3 is 17 amino acids. The CDR3 is CASSRATGGTGTGELFF. The CDR3 coding sequence is TGTGCCAGCAGCAGGGCGACGGGAGGGACGGGCACCGGGGAGCTGTTTTTT.

The chain joins TRBV7-2 to TRBJ2-1; tentatively, D is TRBD2 (6 bases). V lost 1 base to trimming and J lost 5 bases, with 12 bases between them. There are 15 residues in the CDR3. CDR1 is SGHTA and CDR2 is FQGNSA in the germline V gene. CDR3 in amino acids: CASSLGGSGNNEQFF. In DNA, the CDR3 is TGTGCCAGCAGCTTAGGGGGTAGCGGCAACAATGAGCAGTTCTTC.

This sequence joins TRBV28 and TRBJ2-2; D is ambiguous. This CDR3 comprises 12 residues. Per germline, CDR1 MDHEN and CDR2 SYDVKM. Trimming removed 4 bases at V and 7 bases at J, with 7 bases between. The CDR3 reads CASSYISGELFF. CDR3 nucleotide sequence: TGTGCCAGCAGTTATATCAGCGGGGAGCTGTTTTTT. Full variable domain (remainder filled in from reference TRBV28 and TRBJ2-2): DVKVTQSSRYLVKRTGEKVFLECVQDMDHENMFWYRQDPGLGLRLIYFSYDVKMKEKGDIPEGYSVSREKKERFSLILESASTNQTSMYLCASSYISGELFFGEGSRLTVL.

The chain couples TRBV20-1 to TRBJ1-2; TRBD1 matches at 10 bases. The CDR3 is made up of 19 amino acids. V lost 3 bases to trimming and J lost 2 bases; unmatched junction nucleotides: 18. In germline, CDR1 is DFQATT, CDR2 SNEGSKA (reference sequence). The CDR3 sequence: CSASEFDRGRGGANYGYTF. The DNA for the CDR3 is TGCAGTGCTAGTGAGTTCGACAGGGGGCGCGGAGGGGCCAACTATGGCTACACCTTC.

The rearrangement joins TRBV9 to TRBJ2-5; 8 bases align to TRBD2. CDR1 and CDR2 (germline): SGDLS, YYNGEE. Trimming at V came to 0 bases and at J to 0 bases, leaving 10 bases not matched to a gene. The length of the CDR3 is 18 residues. CDR3 nucleotides: TGTGCCAGCAGCGTAGAAGGGCTAGCGGGCTACGACCAAGAGACCCAGTACTTC. It translates to CASSVEGLAGYDQETQYF.

The chain's CDR3 is CAVKGQGNTEAFF. CDR3 nucleotides: TGTGCCGTCAAAGGACAGGGGAACACTGAAGCTTTCTTT. This chain connects TRBV6-5 to TRBJ1-1; 8 bases agree with TRBD1. The ends lost 11 bases at V and 1 base at J; junction bases unmatched: 6. CDR1 MNHEY and CDR2 SVGAGI come from the germline V gene. The CDR3 has 13 amino acids.